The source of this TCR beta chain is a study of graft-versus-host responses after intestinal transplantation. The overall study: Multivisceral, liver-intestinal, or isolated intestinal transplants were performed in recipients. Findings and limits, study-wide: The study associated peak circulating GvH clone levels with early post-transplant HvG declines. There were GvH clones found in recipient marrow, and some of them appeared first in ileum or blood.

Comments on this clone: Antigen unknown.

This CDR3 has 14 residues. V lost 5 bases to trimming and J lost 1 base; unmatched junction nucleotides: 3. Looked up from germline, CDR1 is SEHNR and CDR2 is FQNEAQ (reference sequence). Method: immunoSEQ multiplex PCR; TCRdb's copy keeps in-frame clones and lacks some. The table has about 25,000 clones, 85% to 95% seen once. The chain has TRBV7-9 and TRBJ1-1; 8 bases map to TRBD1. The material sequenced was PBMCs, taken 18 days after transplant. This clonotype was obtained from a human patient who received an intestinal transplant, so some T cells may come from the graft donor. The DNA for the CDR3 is TGTGCCAGCAGCCCGGACAGGGCGAACACTGAAGCTTTCTTT. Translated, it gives CASSPDRANTEAFF.